One T cell receptor beta chain is described in this entry. What this receptor recognizes is not known. No clone much larger than this one lies a single base away; base qualities are absent. Taken from the germline V gene (reference sequence), the CDR1 and CDR2 loops are MNHEY and SMNVEV. The trim is 3 bases for V and 2 bases for J, with a gap of 13 bases between the germline ends. The CDR3 covers 15 residues, taking in both the cysteine and the phenylalanine. Just CDR3 DNA is preserved here, 45 bases in frame from base 1. The library was obtained by the immunoSEQ multiplex PCR assay. T cell repertoires were profiled with deep sequencing of rearranged TCR beta loci together with multiparametric flow cytometry. TCRdb retrieved this table from immuneACCESS and kept in-frame rearrangements only. Not all clones are present; in checked studies, unresolved V genes account for under half, and no reason is known for the remainder. The sample table holds approximately 40,000 clones, of which roughly 84% were seen once. Over 9% of the sample rests with the top ten.

The data were obtained in a study of lymphopenia after photon versus proton radiotherapy (dated 2019 in TCRdb). Background on the whole study: In patients with gastrointestinal tumors who developed high-grade lymphopenia, the study compared the immunological effects of photon radiation therapy with those of proton radiation therapy. A cohort of around 20 patients with gastrointestinal tumors who received either photon or proton therapy and subsequently developed lymphopenia was included. The goal of the study was to describe how the two radiation modalities differ in their effects on the immune system.

Study-level results and caveats: During treatment, patients who received photon therapy lost naive T cells and TCR diversity and gained effector/memory populations, whereas patients who received proton therapy remained relatively stable. The survival association was examined only in patients who died, and the authors described better survival with proton therapy as a possibility, not as a demonstrated result. Across the cohort, a larger post-nadir drop in TCR diversity was inversely correlated with overall survival time among patients who died. Once the lymphocyte count had reached its nadir, the repertoires of photon-treated patients showed oligoclonal expansion, particularly of CD8+ Temra cells, and this expansion drove the decline in diversity.

The input for sequencing was peripheral blood, taken from a patient treated with proton-based radiotherapy. This receptor was identified in a woman in her 70s with pancreatic cancer. Some clones in this sample may be carry-over from other donors' samples. This receptor chain uses TRBV27 and TRBJ2-5, and the D gene may be TRBD1, 6 bases matching. The encoded CDR3 is CASSFWSDRQETQYF. The nucleotide sequence reads TGTGCCAGCAGTTTCTGGTCGGACAGACAAGAGACCCAGTACTTC.